The T cell receptor (beta chain) under discussion was sequenced for a study of cytotoxic CD8 clonotypes in ibrutinib-treated CLL. Findings of the study overall: Progressing patients had sampling times that differed from those of sustained-remission patients. Clonality went up at ibrutinib response and then declined back toward baseline at progression. Clonality correlated strongly with circulating CD8+ T cells and exceeded age-matched healthy donors at baseline.

As regards this clone: Its specificity is unknown.

Germline values: CDR1 SNHLY, CDR2 FYNNEI. Trimming removed 5 bases at V and 0 bases at J, with 11 bases between. The CDR3 sequence is 15 residues long. The repertoire was sequenced with immunoSEQ multiplex PCR; TCRdb's copy has only in-frame clones and lacks some. This table has about 140,000 clones, 77% appearing once. This receptor was taken from a human donor with chronic lymphocytic leukemia. The chain recombines TRBV2 with TRBJ1-3; D is undetermined. The sequenced sample was PBMCs, obtained after 12 months of ibrutinib treatment. The CDR3 DNA sequence: TGTGCCAGCAGTTCTGACCGCCGCTCTGGAAACACCATATATTTT. Its protein is CASSSDRRSGNTIYF.